This T cell receptor (beta chain) is from a study of T-cell memory formation after mild COVID-19. Findings and caveats of the study: Pre-infection memory showed some responding clones, and this suggested that cross-reactive memory joined. Clones contracting day 15 to 85 were balanced CD4/CD8; later expanders leaned CD4+. Shrinking CD4+ clones resided mostly in CM and EM, and CD8+ ones in EMRA.

Of note for this clonotype: The antigen is unknown.

Trimming shortened V by 5 bases and J by 1 base, and 11 bases separated the two germline ends. This CDR3 comprises 14 residues. TCRdb called the 5' RACE reads again in MiXCR, with one record for every CDR3 protein. The table records hundreds of thousands of distinct CDR3 sequences, 25% to 30% of them present only once. The receptor was isolated from an adult woman who had mild COVID-19 (a few samples of this study predate the infection). Cell type and time point are not known. The material sequenced was PBMCs or a T cell subset sorted from them (not recorded which). The rearrangement joins TRBV12-3 or TRBV12-4 to TRBJ1-1; no firm D call. The CDR3 protein is CASSEQAANTEAFF. CDR3 nucleotide sequence: TGTGCCAGCAGTGAGCAGGCAGCGAACACTGAAGCTTTCTTT.